The source of this T cell receptor (beta chain) is a study of blood T cell repertoires in COVID-19. About the study: Italy, Spain and the United States were the sources of the convalescent and acute COVID-19 samples.

This clone occurred once. Study processing details: Reference gene primers were amplified, and this amplification served to estimate nucleated cell counts. Sequencing was performed with immunoSEQ multiplex PCR; in TCRdb, only in-frame clones are kept and a portion is missing. The V and J calls and the clone size are those of that table, but D and trimming were determined from the DNA. The sample carries some 130,000 clones, around 85% recorded once. This CDR3 is built from 15 residues. Germline V gene data show CDR1 as MNHEY and CDR2 as SVGAGI. V was pared by 6 bases and J by 5 bases, with 17 bases between.

Sequenced material: peripheral blood. This sequence joins TRBV6-5 and TRBJ1-5; D is undetermined. This receptor was taken from a woman at least 80 years old with acute or convalescent COVID-19. CDR3 nucleotide sequence: TGTGCCAGCAGCCCAAACGCCAGGCCCCATCAGCCCCAGCATTTT. Translation gives CASSPNARPHQPQHF.